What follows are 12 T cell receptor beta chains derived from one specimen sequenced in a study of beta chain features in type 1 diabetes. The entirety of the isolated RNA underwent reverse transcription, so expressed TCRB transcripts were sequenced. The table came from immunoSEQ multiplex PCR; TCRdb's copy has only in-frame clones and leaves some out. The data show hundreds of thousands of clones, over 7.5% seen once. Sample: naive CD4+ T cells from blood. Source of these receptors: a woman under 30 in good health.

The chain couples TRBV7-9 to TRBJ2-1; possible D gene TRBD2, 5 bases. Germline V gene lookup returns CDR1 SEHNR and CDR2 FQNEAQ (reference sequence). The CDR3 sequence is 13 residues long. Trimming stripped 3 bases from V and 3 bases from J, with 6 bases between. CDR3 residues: CASSFRDYNEQFF. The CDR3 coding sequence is TGTGCCAGCAGCTTCCGGGACTACAATGAGCAGTTCTTC.

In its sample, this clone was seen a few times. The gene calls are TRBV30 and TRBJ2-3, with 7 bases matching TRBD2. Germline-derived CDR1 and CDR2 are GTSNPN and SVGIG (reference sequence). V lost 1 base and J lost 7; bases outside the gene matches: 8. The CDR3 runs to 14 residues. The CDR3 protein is CAWSEGAGWNTQYF. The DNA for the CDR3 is TGTGCCTGGAGTGAAGGAGCGGGGTGGAATACGCAGTATTTT. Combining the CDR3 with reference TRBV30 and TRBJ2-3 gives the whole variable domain SQTIHQWPATLVQPVGSPLSLECTVEGTSNPNLYWYRQAAGRGLQLLFYSVGIGQISSEVPQNLSASRPQDRQFILSSKKLLLSDSGFYLCAWSEGAGWNTQYFGPGTRLTVL.

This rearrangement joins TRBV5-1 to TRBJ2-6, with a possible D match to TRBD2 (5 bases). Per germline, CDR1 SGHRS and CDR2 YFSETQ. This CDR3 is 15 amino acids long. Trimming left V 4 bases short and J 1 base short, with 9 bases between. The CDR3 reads CASSGRTSGANVLTF. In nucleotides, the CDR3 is TGCGCCAGCAGCGGGCGGACTTCTGGGGCCAACGTCCTGACTTTC.

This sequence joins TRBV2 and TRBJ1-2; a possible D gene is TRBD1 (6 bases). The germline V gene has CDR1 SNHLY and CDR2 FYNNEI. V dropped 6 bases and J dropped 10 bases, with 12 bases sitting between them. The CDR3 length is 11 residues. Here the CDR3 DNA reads TGTGCCAGCAGAAACAGGGACGTCTACACCTTC. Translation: CASRNRDVYTF.

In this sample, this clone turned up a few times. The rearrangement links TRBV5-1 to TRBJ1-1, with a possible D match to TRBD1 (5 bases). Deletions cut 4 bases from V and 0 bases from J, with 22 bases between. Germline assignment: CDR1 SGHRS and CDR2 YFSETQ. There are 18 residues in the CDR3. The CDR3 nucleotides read TGCGCCAGCAGCGCCCTGCGGGGAGGGGACCTAATGAACACTGAAGCTTTCTTT. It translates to CASSALRGGDLMNTEAFF.

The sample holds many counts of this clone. The CDR3 is CSALRTPSYEQYF. CDR3 coding DNA: TGCAGCGCCCTACGGACACCCTCCTACGAGCAGTACTTC. V and J are TRBV29-1 and TRBJ2-7; D may be TRBD1 (5 bases). V was cut by 7 bases and J by 0 bases, with 13 bases left in between. Germline CDR1 reads SQVTM; CDR2 reads ANQGSEA. This CDR3 spans 13 amino acids.

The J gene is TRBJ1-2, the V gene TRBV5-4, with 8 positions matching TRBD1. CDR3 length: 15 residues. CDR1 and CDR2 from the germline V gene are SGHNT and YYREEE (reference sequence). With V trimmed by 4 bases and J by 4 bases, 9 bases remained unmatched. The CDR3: CASSGGQASAYGYTF. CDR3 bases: TGTGCCAGCAGCGGGGGACAGGCTTCCGCCTATGGCTACACCTTC.

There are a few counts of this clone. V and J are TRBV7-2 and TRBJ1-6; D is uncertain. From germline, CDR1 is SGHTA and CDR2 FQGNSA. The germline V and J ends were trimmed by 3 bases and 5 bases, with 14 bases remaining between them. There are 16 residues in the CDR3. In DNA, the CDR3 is TGTGCCAGCAGCTTCACGGCAGGCAACAATAATTCACCCCTCCACTTT. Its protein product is CASSFTAGNNNSPLHF.

The CDR3 region is CASSPGSGNQPQHF. CDR3 in DNA: TGTGCCAGCTCACCTGGGAGCGGCAATCAGCCCCAGCATTTT. V and J are TRBV18 and TRBJ1-5, with no clear D. CDR1 KGHSH and CDR2 LQKENI come from the germline V gene. Trimming removed 3 bases at V and 2 bases at J, with 8 bases between. The CDR3 is 14 residues long.

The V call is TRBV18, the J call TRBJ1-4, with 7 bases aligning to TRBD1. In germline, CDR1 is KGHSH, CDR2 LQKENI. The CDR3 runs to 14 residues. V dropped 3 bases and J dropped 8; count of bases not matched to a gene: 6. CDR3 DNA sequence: TGTGCCAGCTCACCGACAGGGCGTGGAGAAAAACTGTTTTTT. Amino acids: CASSPTGRGEKLFF.

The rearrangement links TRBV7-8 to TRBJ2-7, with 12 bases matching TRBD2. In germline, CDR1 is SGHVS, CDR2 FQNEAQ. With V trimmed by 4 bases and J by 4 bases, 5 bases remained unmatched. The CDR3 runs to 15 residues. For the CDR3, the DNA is TGTGCCAGCAGCTCGACTAGCGGGAGAAAGTACGAGCAGTACTTC. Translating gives CASSSTSGRKYEQYF.

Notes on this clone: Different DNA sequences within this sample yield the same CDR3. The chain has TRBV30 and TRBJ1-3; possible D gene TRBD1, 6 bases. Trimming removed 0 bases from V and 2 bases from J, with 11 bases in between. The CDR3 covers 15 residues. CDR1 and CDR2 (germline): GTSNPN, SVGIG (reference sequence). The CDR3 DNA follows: TGTGCCTGGAGTGTACGCAGGGGTACTGGAAACACCATATATTTT. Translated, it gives CAWSVRRGTGNTIYF.